Below are 25 T cell receptor beta chains sequenced from a single sample in a study of cytomegalovirus exposure and HLA in healthy donors. PCR primers comprised 60 Vbeta and 13 Jbeta primers. Generated by immunoSEQ multiplex PCR, the TCRdb table keeps only in-frame clones and is missing some. The data contain about 170,000 clones, roughly 80% of them singletons. The sample comprised PBMCs. The receptors shown here come from a woman between 18 and 29 years old in good health and CMV-seronegative.

The V and J genes are TRBV18 and TRBJ1-1; D not resolved. The CDR3 is made up of 11 amino acids. Trimming took off 6 bases at V and 4 bases at J, with 6 bases between the two ends. CDR1 KGHSH and CDR2 LQKENI come from the germline V gene. The CDR3 nucleotides are TGTGCCAGCTCCCCCATCACTGAAGCTTTCTTT. Protein sequence: CASSPITEAFF.

The chain combines TRBV27 with TRBJ1-2; TRBD1 aligns across 7 bases. CDR1 and CDR2 from the germline V gene are MNHEY and SMNVEV (reference sequence). V lost 5 bases, J lost 2 bases, and 2 bases stayed unmatched. This CDR3 spans 13 amino acids. The CDR3 nucleotides read TGTGCCAGCAGTCTACAGGGGAACTATGGCTACACCTTC. This gives the protein CASSLQGNYGYTF.

The gene calls are TRBV5-1 and TRBJ2-1; 9 bases match TRBD2. The CDR3 runs 16 residues. Germline V gene sequence: CDR1 SGHRS, CDR2 YFSETQ. V lost 4 bases, J lost 4 bases, and 9 bases stayed unmatched. This CDR3 is CASSRGSGSSYNEQFF. The CDR3 bases are TGCGCCAGCAGCCGGGGTAGCGGGAGTTCTTACAATGAGCAGTTCTTC. The complete variable domain, with remaining parts taken from reference TRBV5-1 and TRBJ2-1, reads KAGVTQTPRYLIKTRGQQVTLSCSPISGHRSVSWYQQTPGQGLQFLFEYFSETQRNKGNFPGRFSGRQFSNSRSEMNVSTLELGDSALYLCASSRGSGSSYNEQFFGPGTRLTVL.

The rearrangement links TRBV9 to TRBJ2-2; D may be TRBD2 (7 bases). Trimming left V 3 bases short and J 0 bases short, with 12 bases between. From germline, CDR1 is SGDLS and CDR2 YYNGEE. The CDR3 is made up of 16 amino acids. CDR3 in DNA: TGTGCCAGCAGCGCGGGGGGCAGGACGAACACCGGGGAGCTGTTTTTT. Its translation: CASSAGGRTNTGELFF.

The gene calls are TRBV9 and TRBJ1-3; D remains ambiguous. V was cut by 0 bases and J by 0 bases, with 10 bases left in between. The CDR3 loop spans 16 amino acids. CDR1 and CDR2 from the germline V gene are SGDLS and YYNGEE. The CDR3 reads CASSVVPGNSGNTIYF. The CDR3 coding sequence is TGTGCCAGCAGCGTAGTCCCGGGTAACTCTGGAAACACCATATATTTT.

This clone was seen a single time. The same CDR3 can be traced to other DNA sequences in this sample. This chain joins TRBV10-2 and TRBJ2-1; 8 nucleotides agree with TRBD2. The germline V gene has CDR1 WSHSY and CDR2 SAAADI. V lost 2 bases and J lost 4; bases outside the gene matches: 16. The CDR3 has 19 residues. The CDR3 loop reads CASSEIGELGRASYNEQFF. Written as DNA, the CDR3 is TGCGCCAGCAGTGAGATCGGGGAACTCGGGAGGGCCTCGTACAATGAGCAGTTCTTC.

This clone appeared a few times. CDR3 residues: CAWSPTPRNGYTF. The DNA of the CDR3 is TGTGCCTGGAGTCCGACACCTCGGAATGGCTACACCTTC. The V gene is TRBV30, the J gene TRBJ1-2, with D unresolved. Germline V gene lookup returns CDR1 GTSNPN and CDR2 SVGIG (reference sequence). The CDR3 covers 13 residues. The germline V and J ends were trimmed by 2 bases and 6 bases, with 13 bases remaining between them.

The chain joins TRBV13 to TRBJ2-3, with D maybe TRBD2 (6 bases). This CDR3 is 16 amino acids long. Trimming stripped 1 base from V and 5 bases from J, with 16 bases between. The germline V gene has CDR1 PRHDT and CDR2 FYEKMQ (reference sequence). This CDR3 is CASSLVKWRDGDTQYF. The CDR3 DNA reads as TGTGCCAGCAGCTTAGTGAAGTGGCGGGATGGAGATACGCAGTATTTT.

The chain couples TRBV2 to TRBJ2-6, with D possibly matching TRBD2 (7 bases). The length of the CDR3 is 13 residues. With 11 bases removed from V and 3 bases from J, the gap between germline ends came to 11 bases. Germline CDR1 and CDR2: SNHLY and FYNNEI. The CDR3 nucleotides are TGTGCCGGCGGGGGCAATGGGGCCAACGTCCTGACTTTC. Residues: CAGGGNGANVLTF.

The J gene is TRBJ2-3, the V gene TRBV11-2; D not certain. Germline CDR1 and CDR2: SGHAT and FQNNGV. Trimming took 4 bases from V and 2 from J, leaving 4 bases between them. This CDR3 spans 12 amino acids. CDR3 DNA sequence: TGTGCCAGCAGCTACTTCACAGATACGCAGTATTTT. It encodes CASSYFTDTQYF.

The chain has TRBV5-6 and TRBJ1-5; 7 positions match TRBD1. Trimming removed 0 bases from V and 0 bases from J; junction bases left unmatched: 3. The CDR3 spans 16 residues. CDR1 and CDR2 from the germline V gene are SGHDT and YYEEEE. Here the CDR3 reads CASSLAGQLSNQPQHF. CDR3 DNA sequence: TGTGCCAGCAGCTTGGCGGGACAGCTTAGCAATCAGCCCCAGCATTTT.

V and J are TRBV9 and TRBJ1-5, with D possibly being TRBD1 (5 bases). CDR3 size: 14 residues. Trimming removed 2 bases at V and 5 bases at J, with 11 bases between. Per germline, CDR1 SGDLS and CDR2 YYNGEE. CDR3 residues: CASSVDQGDQPQHF. DNA for the CDR3: TGTGCCAGCAGCGTGGACCAGGGCGATCAGCCCCAGCATTTT.

This clone was observed once. This rearrangement joins TRBV6-5 to TRBJ2-4; D possibly corresponds to TRBD1 (6 bases). Looked up from germline, CDR1 is MNHEY and CDR2 is SVGAGI. This CDR3 region has 13 residues. V lost 7 bases and J 4 bases, leaving 11 bases between the germline ends. CDR3 coding DNA: TGTGCCAGCATGGGTCAGGGGAAAAACATTCAGTACTTC. Protein: CASMGQGKNIQYF.

The chain links TRBV29-1 to TRBJ2-5, with TRBD1 matching over 8 bases. Germline-derived CDR1 and CDR2 are SQVTM and ANQGSEA. V shed 7 bases and J 4 bases; nucleotides not matched to a gene: 8. The CDR3 length is 13 residues. The DNA of the CDR3 is TGCAGCGGGCTGGGACAGGTTGGAGAGACCCAGTACTTC. It specifies CSGLGQVGETQYF.

This chain connects TRBV7-9 to TRBJ2-3; 9 bases map to TRBD1. CDR3 length: 17 residues. The germline CDR1 and CDR2 sequences are SEHNR and FQNEAQ (reference sequence). Trimming took 11 bases from V and 2 from J; bases not matched to a gene: 17. The CDR3 nucleotides are TGTGCCGCGGGACTAAGTTCTGGGACAGGGATCACAGATACGCAGTATTTT. Residues: CAAGLSSGTGITDTQYF.

This clone was seen only once. This rearrangement joins TRBV4-2 to TRBJ1-2; D is undetermined. The V gene's germline CDR1 is LGHNA and CDR2 YNFKEQ. Trimming shortened V by 0 bases and J by 8 bases, and 13 bases separated the two germline ends. CDR3 size: 14 residues. CDR3 bases: TGTGCCAGCAGCCAAGATCGAAGTGGCGGGGGCTACACCTTC. It translates to CASSQDRSGGGYTF.

This sequence joins TRBV4-3 and TRBJ1-4; D is possibly TRBD1 (5 bases). The CDR3 has 17 amino acids. The V end lost 1 base, the J end lost 0 bases, and 12 bases lay between the germline ends. Germline assignment: CDR1 LGHNA and CDR2 YSLEER. CDR3 loop: CASSQGQFLSTNEKLFF. DNA of the CDR3: TGCGCCAGCAGCCAAGGACAGTTCTTATCAACTAATGAAAAACTGTTTTTT.

V gene TRBV28 combines with J gene TRBJ1-1; 9 nucleotides line up with TRBD1. Germline CDR1 MDHEN, CDR2 SYDVKM. The J segment lost 10 bases and the V segment lost 4 bases, leaving 7 bases of the junction unmatched. There are 13 residues in the CDR3. CDR3 in DNA: TGTGCCAGCAGTTGGACAGGGGAATTTGGAGCTTTCTTT. Translated: CASSWTGEFGAFF.

The chain carries TRBV27 and TRBJ1-2; 9 nucleotides line up with TRBD1. The germline gives CDR1 MNHEY, CDR2 SMNVEV (reference sequence). V lost 2 bases and J lost 6; bases outside the gene matches: 4. CDR3 length: 14 amino acids. CDR3 nucleotides: TGTGCCAGCAGTTTAGGGACAGGGTATAATGGCTACACCTTC. Translated: CASSLGTGYNGYTF.

CDR3: CASSVALLSAGVGHEQYF. Here the CDR3 DNA reads TGTGCCAGCAGCGTAGCCTTGCTCTCGGCGGGAGTGGGCCACGAGCAGTACTTC. The chain joins TRBV9 to TRBJ2-7; the match to TRBD2 covers 7 bases. The germline V gene encodes CDR1 SGDLS and CDR2 YYNGEE. The junction had 17 bases not matched to a gene; V was cut back by 0 bases and J by 5 bases. The CDR3 contains 18 residues.

The V gene is TRBV6-6, the J gene TRBJ1-3, with D unresolved. The CDR3 totals 13 residues. Looked up from germline, CDR1 is MNHNY and CDR2 is SVGAGI (reference sequence). V was shortened by 6 bases and J by 4 bases, with 10 bases between the two germline ends. CDR3 in DNA: TGTGCCAGCAGATACCAGTTAGGAAACACCATATATTTT. Translation gives CASRYQLGNTIYF.

The CDR3 DNA reads TGTGCCAGCAGCCTCGCCTACTTGGGACAGCGATCAAAACAAGAGACCCAGTACTTC. Encoded protein: CASSLAYLGQRSKQETQYF. The chain couples TRBV7-2 to TRBJ2-5; 7 bases are a match to TRBD1. Germline V gene data show CDR1 as SGHTA and CDR2 as FQGNSA. Losses at the gene ends were 5 bases for V and 2 bases for J; bases not matched to a gene: 20. This CDR3 is 19 amino acids long.

The CDR3 here is CASSPFLAGSWYEQYF. The DNA of the CDR3 is TGTGCCAGCTCACCCTTCCTAGCGGGCTCTTGGTACGAGCAGTACTTC. The chain couples TRBV18 to TRBJ2-7, with 8 bases fitting TRBD2. This CDR3 comprises 16 residues. V trimming: 3 bases; J trimming: 4 bases; junction bases outside the gene matches: 11. Germline CDR1 KGHSH, CDR2 LQKENI.

V is TRBV25-1 and J is TRBJ2-5; 8 bases match TRBD1. The J call is uncertain, as TRBJ2-7 better fits the DNA end. Germline V gives CDR1 MGHDK, CDR2 SYGVNS. The CDR3 runs to 14 residues. The CDR3 coding sequence is TGTGCCAGCAGTGAATCCAGGGGGCCCTACGAGCAGTACTTC. Amino acids: CASSESRGPYEQYF.

This clone was observed a handful of times. Other DNA sequences in this sample translate to the same CDR3. The chain couples TRBV7-2 to TRBJ2-3; TRBD2 matches at 12 bases. The CDR3 extends over 16 amino acids. Germline CDR1 reads SGHTA; CDR2 reads FQGNSA. The junction had 6 bases not matched to a gene; V was cut back by 4 bases and J by 4 bases. CDR3 DNA sequence: TGTGCCAGCAGCTCGGGACTAGCGGGTGGGGCAGATACGCAGTATTTT. Its protein is CASSSGLAGGADTQYF. The full variable domain, rest sourced from reference TRBV7-2 and TRBJ2-3, is GAGVSQSPSNKVTEKGKDVELRCDPISGHTALYWYRQSLGQGLEFLIYFQGNSAPDKSGLPSDRFSAERTGGSVSTLTIQRTQQEDSAVYLCASSSGLAGGADTQYFGPGTRLTVL.